The 32 T cell receptor beta chains in this list originate from one sample, sequenced in a study of shared clonotypes between healthy human individuals. Repertoires were generated with immunoSEQ multiplex PCR, while TCRdb's copy carries only in-frame clones and drops some. The sample lists about 1 million clones; around 74% were seen once. The specimen sequenced was memory CD4+ T cells sorted from blood. Subset meaning: CD45RA-negative fraction. These receptors were obtained from a man younger than 30 in good health.

This chain uses TRBV4-1 with TRBJ2-3; 8 bases align to TRBD2. Germline V lookup: CDR1 MGHRA, CDR2 YSYEKL. V shed 3 bases, J shed 4 bases, and the junction held 12 bases outside the gene matches. The CDR3 contains 17 residues. The CDR3, as DNA: TGCGCCAGCAGCCACCAACTAGCGGACCGACTTGCAGATACGCAGTATTTT. Its translation is CASSHQLADRLADTQYF.

The rearrangement uses TRBV5-6 and TRBJ2-7; D unresolved. The CDR3 sequence is 14 residues long. Germline-derived CDR1 and CDR2 are SGHDT and YYEEEE. Trimming removed 0 bases at V and 2 bases at J, with 9 bases between. The CDR3 protein is CASSLARGTYEQYF. The CDR3 DNA is TGTGCCAGCAGCTTGGCCCGCGGAACCTACGAGCAGTACTTC.

The rearrangement uses TRBV4-1 and TRBJ2-7; D possibly corresponds to TRBD2 (7 bases). The ends were cut back, 1 base at V and 3 bases at J, with 22 bases in the middle. Germline-derived CDR1 and CDR2 are MGHRA and YSYEKL. The CDR3 covers 18 residues. CDR3 nucleotide sequence: TGCGCCAGCAGCCAAGGGGGGGCGGGGAGGGCCCCCCTCTACGAGCAGTACTTC. It specifies CASSQGGAGRAPLYEQYF.

In this sample, this clone turned up a few times. The chain combines TRBV30 with TRBJ2-7; maybe TRBD1 (6 bases). The CDR3 is 14 amino acids. Germline loops: CDR1 GTSNPN, CDR2 SVGIG (reference sequence). V shed 5 bases and J shed 0 bases, with 14 bases lying between them. In nucleotides, the CDR3 is TGTGCCTGGGGGGGCCGTACATACTCCTACGAGCAGTACTTC. Translating it yields CAWGGRTYSYEQYF.

CDR3 sequence reads: CASSQDPLAGGITDTQYF. DNA for the CDR3: TGCGCCAGCAGCCAAGATCCTCTAGCGGGAGGCATAACAGATACGCAGTATTTT. The rearrangement uses TRBV4-3 and TRBJ2-3; 11 bases align to TRBD2. Germline trimming cut 0 bases from V and 3 bases from J; bases unmatched to any gene: 8. This CDR3 is built from 18 residues. Per germline, CDR1 LGHNA and CDR2 YSLEER.

The rearrangement uses TRBV5-1 and TRBJ1-1; D may be TRBD1 (5 bases). The germline V gene has CDR1 SGHRS and CDR2 YFSETQ. The CDR3 covers 12 residues. Trimming cost V 4 bases and J 5 bases, with 9 bases left between them. The CDR3 is CASSRDGTEAFF. The CDR3 nucleotides read TGCGCCAGCAGCCGGGACGGGACTGAAGCTTTCTTT.

The rearrangement links TRBV7-9 to TRBJ2-7, with D unclear. CDR1 is SEHNR and CDR2 is FQNEAQ in the germline V gene (reference sequence). Trimming removed 0 bases from V and 1 base from J, with 7 bases in between. CDR3 length: 14 amino acids. CDR3 nucleotides: TGTGCCAGCAGCTTAGCGATTCAGTCCTACGAGCAGTACTTC. Amino acids: CASSLAIQSYEQYF. The entire variable domain, with the rest obtained from reference TRBV7-9 and TRBJ2-7, is as follows: DTGVSQNPRHKITKRGQNVTFRCDPISEHNRLYWYRQTLGQGPEFLTYFQNEAQLEKSRLLSDRFSAERPKGSFSTLEIQRTEQGDSAMYLCASSLAIQSYEQYFGPGTRLTVT.

This rearrangement joins TRBV4-3 to TRBJ2-7; D perhaps matches TRBD2 (5 bases). The V gene lost 4 bases and the J gene lost 5 bases, with 12 bases spanning the gap. Per germline, CDR1 LGHNA and CDR2 YSLEER. The CDR3 is 13 amino acids. The CDR3 sequence: CASSRGIWDEQYF. CDR3 bases: TGCGCCAGCAGCCGAGGGATCTGGGACGAGCAGTACTTC.

This clone appeared once. The gene calls are TRBV2 and TRBJ2-1; the match to TRBD2 covers 11 bases. This CDR3 has 16 residues. V gave up 7 bases and J gave up 0 bases; unmatched junction bases: 5. Germline V gene sequence: CDR1 SNHLY, CDR2 FYNNEI. This chain's CDR3 is CASTLAGGSSYNEQFF. For the CDR3, the DNA is TGTGCCAGCACGTTAGCGGGAGGGAGCTCCTACAATGAGCAGTTCTTC.

The J gene is TRBJ2-7, the V gene TRBV6-6; possible D gene TRBD1, 6 bases. Germline-derived CDR1 and CDR2 are MNHNY and SVGAGI (reference sequence). V was pared by 0 bases and J by 3 bases, with 12 bases between. The CDR3 consists of 15 residues. CDR3 sequence (DNA): TGTGCCAGCAGTTACTCGGGGCAGGGGAACTACGAGCAGTACTTC. As protein: CASSYSGQGNYEQYF.

The chain employs TRBV15 and TRBJ2-3, with D uncertain. Per germline, CDR1 LNHNV and CDR2 YYDKDF (reference sequence). V was cut by 6 bases and J by 3 bases, with 13 bases left in between. The CDR3 is made up of 14 amino acids. The DNA for the CDR3 is TGTGCCACCAGAGGTGGAGAGGAGACAGATACGCAGTATTTT. Its protein is CATRGGEETDTQYF. Using reference TRBV15 and TRBJ2-3 for the parts outside the CDR3, the full variable domain is DAMVIQNPRYQVTQFGKPVTLSCSQTLNHNVMYWYQQKSSQAPKLLFHYYDKDFNNEADTPDNFQSRRPNTSFCFLDIRSPGLGDTAMYLCATRGGEETDTQYFGPGTRLTVL.

The chain uses TRBV7-2 and TRBJ2-2; 7 positions match TRBD2. The length of the CDR3 is 15 residues. V lost 4 bases to trimming and J lost 6 bases; unmatched junction nucleotides: 8. Germline assignment: CDR1 SGHTA and CDR2 FQGNSA. The CDR3 loop is CASSSWGGIAGELFF. Here the CDR3 DNA reads TGTGCCAGCAGCTCGTGGGGGGGGATCGCCGGGGAGCTGTTTTTT.

The CDR3 loop reads CASTRTGNSYNEQFF. CDR3 nucleotide sequence: TGTGCCAGCACCCGGACGGGGAACAGCTACAATGAGCAGTTCTTC. The chain employs TRBV7-3 and TRBJ2-1; a weak D match, TRBD2 (5 bases). The germline V and J ends were trimmed by 7 bases and 3 bases, with 16 bases remaining between them. Germline V gives CDR1 SGHTA, CDR2 FQGTGA. The CDR3 runs to 15 residues. The entire variable domain, with the rest obtained from reference TRBV7-3 and TRBJ2-1, is as follows: GAGVSQTPSNKVTEKGKYVELRCDPISGHTALYWYRQSLGQGPEFLIYFQGTGAADDSGLPNDRFFAVRPEGSVSTLKIQRTERGDSAVYLCASTRTGNSYNEQFFGPGTRLTVL.

The chain couples TRBV2 to TRBJ1-5; D might be TRBD1 (5 bases). From germline, CDR1 is SNHLY and CDR2 FYNNEI. CDR3 length: 14 amino acids. Trimming took off 6 bases at V and 4 bases at J, with 13 bases between the two ends. The CDR3 spells CASSWTGGNQPQHF. The CDR3 DNA sequence: TGTGCCAGCAGCTGGACGGGGGGAAATCAGCCCCAGCATTTT.

CDR3 in DNA: TGTGCCAGCACCGTCACGGGCAGGGAGACCGGGGAGCTGTTTTTT. This gives the protein CASTVTGRETGELFF. The rearrangement uses TRBV7-6 and TRBJ2-2; the D gene could be TRBD1 or TRBD2 (5 bases each). The germline CDR1 and CDR2 sequences are SGHVS and FNYEAQ. This CDR3 spans 15 amino acids. Trimming shortened V by 7 bases and J by 5 bases, and 17 bases separated the two germline ends.

This chain links TRBV28 with TRBJ1-2, with D possibly being TRBD1 (6 bases). Trimming cost V 2 bases and J 4 bases, with 8 bases left between them. The CDR3 totals 13 residues. In germline, CDR1 is MDHEN, CDR2 SYDVKM. Here the CDR3 DNA reads TGTGCCAGCAGTTTACCACAGGGCTATGGCTACACCTTC. Amino acid sequence: CASSLPQGYGYTF.

This sequence joins TRBV11-2 and TRBJ2-5; TRBD1 matches 8 bases. V gave up 2 bases and J gave up 5 bases; unmatched junction bases: 10. The length of the CDR3 is 16 residues. The V gene's germline CDR1 is SGHAT and CDR2 FQNNGV. This CDR3 reads CASSLTAAGGAETQYF. The CDR3, as DNA: TGTGCCAGCAGCTTAACTGCGGCAGGGGGCGCGGAGACCCAGTACTTC.

V and J are TRBV4-1 and TRBJ1-4, with D tentatively TRBD1 (5 bases). Trimming stripped 4 bases from V and 0 bases from J, with 12 bases between. The CDR3 is made up of 16 amino acids. The germline gives CDR1 MGHRA, CDR2 YSYEKL. The CDR3 sequence is CASSLSGVATNEKLFF. In nucleotides, the CDR3 is TGCGCCAGCAGCCTCTCGGGGGTGGCAACTAATGAAAAACTGTTTTTT.

This CDR3 is CASSPLAEQFF. The CDR3 coding sequence is TGTGCCAGCAGCCCCCTGGCTGAGCAGTTCTTC. The V and J genes are TRBV11-2 and TRBJ2-1; D gene uncertain. The CDR3 sequence is 11 residues long. Trimming took 5 bases from V and 9 from J, leaving 8 bases between them. In germline, CDR1 is SGHAT, CDR2 FQNNGV.

The V and J genes are TRBV9 and TRBJ2-3, with a tentative D call TRBD1 (5 bases). The CDR3 runs 14 residues. From germline, CDR1 is SGDLS and CDR2 YYNGEE. Between the trimmed V and J ends, which lost 0 bases and 4 bases, there was a span of 9 bases. For the CDR3, the DNA is TGTGCCAGCAGCGTAGACTGGGGCGCAGATACGCAGTATTTT. Translated, it gives CASSVDWGADTQYF. The full variable domain, in which reference TRBV9 and TRBJ2-3 provide the parts outside the CDR3, is DSGVTQTPKHLITATGQRVTLRCSPRSGDLSVYWYQQSLDQGLQFLIQYYNGEERAKGNILERFSAQQFPDLHSELNLSSLELGDSALYFCASSVDWGADTQYFGPGTRLTVL.

This clone was observed once. This sequence joins TRBV5-1 and TRBJ2-1; 8 bases align to TRBD1. The CDR3 contains 15 residues. Germline assignment: CDR1 SGHRS and CDR2 YFSETQ. The trim removed 4 bases at V and 3 bases at J, leaving 6 bases unmatched. The CDR3 reads CASSEGQVVYNEQFF. DNA of the CDR3: TGCGCCAGCAGCGAGGGACAGGTGGTCTACAATGAGCAGTTCTTC.

This rearrangement joins TRBV5-1 to TRBJ2-7, with a weak D call TRBD1 (6 bases). This CDR3 has 15 amino acids. Germline assignment: CDR1 SGHRS and CDR2 YFSETQ. Trimming pared 0 bases from V and 4 bases from J, leaving 14 bases between. The CDR3 bases are TGCGCCAGCAGCTTGGTGGGGGACACGAATTACGAGCAGTACTTC. The encoded protein is CASSLVGDTNYEQYF.

To note about this clone: This may stem from a read error, because a much larger clone lies one nucleotide away. V usage is TRBV4-3 and J usage is TRBJ1-2; D is unclear. From germline, CDR1 is LGHNA and CDR2 YSLEER. V gave up 0 bases and J gave up 3 bases, with 5 bases separating them. This CDR3 is built from 13 residues. The DNA of the CDR3 is TGCGCCAGCAGCCAAGACAGGTACTATGGCTACACCTTC. Translation: CASSQDRYYGYTF.

The chain is built from TRBV7-9 and TRBJ2-7; possibly TRBD1 or TRBD2 for D (6 bases each). The CDR3 totals 14 residues. Germline-derived CDR1 and CDR2 are SEHNR and FQNEAQ (reference sequence). The germline V and J ends were trimmed by 2 bases and 3 bases, with 11 bases remaining between them. The CDR3 spells CASSLMEGVYEQYF. The CDR3 nucleotides read TGTGCCAGCAGCTTAATGGAGGGGGTCTACGAGCAGTACTTC.

This clone was recorded once. This CDR3 is CASSLAAGVGYGYTF. CDR3 in DNA: TGTGCCAGCAGCTTAGCGGCTGGGGTCGGCTATGGCTACACCTTC. The genes are TRBV11-1 and TRBJ1-2; no clear D. The CDR3 extends over 15 amino acids. CDR1 and CDR2 (germline): SGHAT, FQDESV (reference sequence). V was trimmed by 0 bases and J by 4 bases, leaving 12 bases between them.

The V gene is TRBV9, the J gene TRBJ2-1; 8 nucleotides align to TRBD2. Germline loops: CDR1 SGDLS, CDR2 YYNGEE. The CDR3 loop spans 16 amino acids. V lost 4 bases, J lost 1 base, and 7 bases stayed unmatched. CDR3 nucleotides: TGTGCCAGCAGCTTCAGACGGGGGGGTTCCTACAATGAGCAGTTCTTC. This gives the protein CASSFRRGGSYNEQFF.

V gene TRBV19 combines with J gene TRBJ1-5; D may be TRBD1 (5 bases). The length of the CDR3 is 16 residues. V dropped 3 bases and J dropped 1 base, with 13 bases sitting between them. Germline V gives CDR1 LNHDA, CDR2 SQIVND (reference sequence). The CDR3 coding sequence is TGTGCCAGTAGTATTCTCAGGGTTCCGAGCAATCAGCCCCAGCATTTT. Encoded protein: CASSILRVPSNQPQHF.

The chain couples TRBV19 to TRBJ1-6; D ambiguous. Germline V gives CDR1 LNHDA, CDR2 SQIVND (reference sequence). Trimming cost V 3 bases and J 7 bases, with 10 bases left between them. The CDR3 has 14 residues. The CDR3 protein is CASSIRSDNSPLHF. The CDR3 region has the DNA TGTGCCAGTAGTATCCGGTCGGACAATTCACCCCTCCACTTT.

As for this clone: The same CDR3 can be traced to other DNA sequences in this sample. The V and J genes are TRBV6-6 and TRBJ1-1; unclear D gene. This CDR3 has 14 residues. Germline V gene data show CDR1 as MNHNY and CDR2 as SVGAGI (reference sequence). V dropped 0 bases and J dropped 0 bases, with 5 bases sitting between them. The CDR3 spells CASSYSEMNTEAFF. The DNA of the CDR3 is TGTGCCAGCAGTTACTCGGAAATGAACACTGAAGCTTTCTTT.

In its sample, this clone was seen once. The chain links TRBV7-2 to TRBJ2-7, with TRBD2 identical over 11 bases. This CDR3 has 16 amino acids. Germline assignment: CDR1 SGHTA and CDR2 FQGNSA. Trimming at V came to 2 bases and at J to 3 bases, leaving 6 bases not matched to a gene. The CDR3 DNA sequence: TGTGCCAGCAGCTTATCCCCTAGCGGGAGGTTCTACGAGCAGTACTTC. Translation: CASSLSPSGRFYEQYF. Combining the CDR3 with reference TRBV7-2 and TRBJ2-7 gives the whole variable domain GAGVSQSPSNKVTEKGKDVELRCDPISGHTALYWYRQSLGQGLEFLIYFQGNSAPDKSGLPSDRFSAERTGGSVSTLTIQRTQQEDSAVYLCASSLSPSGRFYEQYFGPGTRLTVT.

V gene TRBV7-2 combines with J gene TRBJ2-3, with 7 bases matching TRBD1. Germline V lookup: CDR1 SGHTA, CDR2 FQGNSA. The V segment lost 2 bases and the J segment 3 bases; nucleotides outside the gene matches: 5. This CDR3 comprises 15 residues. In nucleotides, the CDR3 is TGTGCCAGCAGCTTAATCGACAGGGAAACAGATACGCAGTATTTT. Amino acid sequence: CASSLIDRETDTQYF.

This clone was recorded a few times. The V call is TRBV9, the J call TRBJ2-5; 7 nucleotides agree with TRBD2. The germline gives CDR1 SGDLS, CDR2 YYNGEE. Trimming took 0 bases from V and 4 from J; bases not matched to a gene: 9. The CDR3 extends over 16 amino acids. CDR3 loop: CASSVGGGSTGETQYF. The CDR3 region has the DNA TGTGCCAGCAGCGTAGGAGGCGGGAGTACAGGAGAGACCCAGTACTTC.